This TCR beta chain emerged from a study of blood T cell repertoires in COVID-19. Only in-frame clones appear in the TCRdb table, and some are missing; sequencing was by immunoSEQ multiplex PCR. The sample shows about 350,000 clones, about nine tenths of them seen only once. Participants, about 18 to 100 years old, spanned fewer than 25 US areas. Germline loops: CDR1 SGHRS, CDR2 YFSETQ. V lost 0 bases to trimming and J lost 4 bases; unmatched junction nucleotides: 3. This CDR3 is built from 15 residues. Sequencing was performed on PBMCs or T cells enriched from blood (not recorded which). V gene TRBV5-1 combines with J gene TRBJ2-1; 8 bases fit TRBD2. This clonotype was obtained from a woman in her thirties who had been exposed to COVID-19. The CDR3 DNA is TGCGCCAGCAGCTTGGCGGCTAGCGGGTACAATGAGCAGTTCTTC. It yields the protein CASSLAASGYNEQFF. The whole variable domain, remainder taken from reference TRBV5-1 and TRBJ2-1, is KAGVTQTPRYLIKTRGQQVTLSCSPISGHRSVSWYQQTPGQGLQFLFEYFSETQRNKGNFPGRFSGRQFSNSRSEMNVSTLELGDSALYLCASSLAASGYNEQFFGPGTRLTVL.